This is a list of T cell receptor beta chains from one sample in a study of T cells in Graves' hyperthyroidism and ophthalmopathy. TCRdb re-called the multiplex PCR reads through MiXCR, storing one row per CDR3 protein. The table lists a few hundred thousand distinct CDR3 sequences, approximately 15% of them singletons, with roughly 3.3% in the top ten. The sample was blood. The receptors were sampled from a middle-aged woman with Graves' ophthalmopathy. The CDR3 runs from the conserved cysteine through the conserved F or W. The D gene is left open where the match is weak. The listing skips clone size in some rows; elsewhere it reads once, few, many or a size class.

j_call | clone_size | v_call | d_call | cdr3_nt | cdr3_aa
TRBJ2-1 | few | TRBV19 | - | TGTGCCAGTAGTATAGACACAGGGTACAATGAGCAGTTCTTC | CASSIDTGYNEQFF
TRBJ1-5 | - | TRBV10-3 | - | TGTGCCAATGGTGGGACCGGCAATCAGCCCCAGCATTTT | CANGGTGNQPQHF
TRBJ1-2 | - | TRBV12-3/TRBV12-4 | - | TGTGCCAGCAGTTTCCGGGGAAGAGGCTACACCTTC | CASSFRGRGYTF
TRBJ2-2 | few | TRBV7-9 | - | TGTGCCAGCAGCATCAGAGACGGGTGGAACACCGGGGAGCTGTTTTTT | CASSIRDGWNTGELFF
TRBJ1-4 | - | TRBV24-1 | - | TGTGCCACCAGAACAGCAACTAATGAAAAACTGTTTTTT | CATRTATNEKLFF
TRBJ2-2 | few | TRBV11-2 | TRBD2 | TGTGCCAGCAGCCGCCAGCCGGTGCGGGAGCCCCCCGGGGAGCTGTTTTTT | CASSRQPVREPPGELFF
TRBJ1-4 | many | TRBV3-1 | TRBD1 | TGTGCCAGCAGCCATGGGGGACAGGAGGTTGAAAAACTGTTTTTT | CASSHGGQEVEKLFF
TRBJ2-5 | - | TRBV5-6 | - | TGTGCCAGCAGCTTGTTACGGGGCCTATACCAAGAGACCCAGTACTTC | CASSLLRGLYQETQYF
TRBJ2-3 | many | TRBV6-2/TRBV6-3 | TRBD2 | TGTGCCTGCAGCGACCGGGGACTAGCAGCAGATACGCAGTATTTT | CACSDRGLAADTQYF
TRBJ2-7 | many | TRBV2 | - | TGTGCCAGCATGGCCTACGAGCAGTACTTC | CASMAYEQYF
TRBJ2-3 | - | TRBV15 | TRBD2 | TGTGCCACCAGCAGAGATACGGGAGCGGGATCGGATACGCAGTATTTT | CATSRDTGAGSDTQYF
TRBJ1-3 | few | TRBV7-2 | - | TGTGCCAGCAGCTTAGCGGCCGGGTCAGACACCATATATTTT | CASSLAAGSDTIYF
TRBJ2-2 | - | TRBV5-1 | - | TGCGCCAGCAGCCCGGCCTCATTTTTCTTCGGGGAGCTGTTTTTT | CASSPASFFFGELFF
TRBJ2-7 | few | TRBV25-1 | TRBD1 | TGTGCCAGCAGTGGCCCCGGGACAGGAAGATACGAGCAGTACTTC | CASSGPGTGRYEQYF